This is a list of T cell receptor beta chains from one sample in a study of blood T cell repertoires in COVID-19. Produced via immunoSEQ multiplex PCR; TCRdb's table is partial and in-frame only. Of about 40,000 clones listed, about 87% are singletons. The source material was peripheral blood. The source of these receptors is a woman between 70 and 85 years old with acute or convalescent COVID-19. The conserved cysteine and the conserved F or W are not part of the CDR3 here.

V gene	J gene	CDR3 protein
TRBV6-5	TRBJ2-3	ASSTRQGAYTQY
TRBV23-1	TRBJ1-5	ASCWKQQGAGQPQH
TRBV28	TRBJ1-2	ASSRTGYNYGYT
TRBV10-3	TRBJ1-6	AISVQGGNSPLH
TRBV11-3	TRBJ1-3	ASSPGGNTIY
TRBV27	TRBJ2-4	ASSSTSGTVSHIQY
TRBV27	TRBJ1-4	ASSFGGATNEKLF
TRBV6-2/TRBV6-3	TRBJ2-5	ASSYRLASPQETQY
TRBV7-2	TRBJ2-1	ASSWTSGGAPYNEQF
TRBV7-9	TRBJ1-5	ASSLGVGGLQPQH
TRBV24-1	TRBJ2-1	ATSDLMAGPKVHEQF
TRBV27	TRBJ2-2	ASSLFSFGELF
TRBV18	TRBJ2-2	ASSPSGQSFANTGELF
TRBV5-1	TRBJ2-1	ASSLRTGGPNEQF
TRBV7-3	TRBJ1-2	ASSLDPGRMGGYT
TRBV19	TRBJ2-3	ASSYWGEQAGTDTQY
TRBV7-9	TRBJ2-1	ASSTGLAVYNEQF
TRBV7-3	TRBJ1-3	ASSLNGGNGNTIY
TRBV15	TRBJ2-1	AIQGGGSRAEQF
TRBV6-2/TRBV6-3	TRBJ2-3	ASSFSLARTDTQY
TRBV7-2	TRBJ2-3	ASSFDRPLALITDTQY
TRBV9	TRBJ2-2	ASSVVGGSTGELF